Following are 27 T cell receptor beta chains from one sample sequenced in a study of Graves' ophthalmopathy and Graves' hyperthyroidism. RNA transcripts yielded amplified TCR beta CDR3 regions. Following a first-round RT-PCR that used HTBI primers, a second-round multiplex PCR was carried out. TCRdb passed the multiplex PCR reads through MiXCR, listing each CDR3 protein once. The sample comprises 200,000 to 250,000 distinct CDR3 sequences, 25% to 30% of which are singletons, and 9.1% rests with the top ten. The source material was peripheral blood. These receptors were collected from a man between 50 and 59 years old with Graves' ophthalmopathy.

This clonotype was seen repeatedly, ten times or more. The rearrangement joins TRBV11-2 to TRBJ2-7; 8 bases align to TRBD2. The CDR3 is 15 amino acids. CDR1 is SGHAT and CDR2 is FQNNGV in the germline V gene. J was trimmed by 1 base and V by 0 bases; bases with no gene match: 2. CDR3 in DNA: TGTGCCAGCAGCTTAGAACTAGCGGATTCCTACGAGCAGTACTTC. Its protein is CASSLELADSYEQYF.

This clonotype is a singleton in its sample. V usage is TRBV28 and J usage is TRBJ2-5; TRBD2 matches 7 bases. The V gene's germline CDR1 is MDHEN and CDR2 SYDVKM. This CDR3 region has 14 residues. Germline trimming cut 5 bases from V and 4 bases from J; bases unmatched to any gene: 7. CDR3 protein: CASSPAAGRETQYF. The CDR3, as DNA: TGTGCCAGCAGTCCGGCAGCGGGAAGAGAGACCCAGTACTTC.

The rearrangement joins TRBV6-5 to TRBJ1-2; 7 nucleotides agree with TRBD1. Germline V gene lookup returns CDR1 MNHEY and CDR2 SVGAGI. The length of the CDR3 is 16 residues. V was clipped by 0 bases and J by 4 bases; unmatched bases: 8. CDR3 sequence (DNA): TGTGCCAGCAGTTACTCGATGGCAGGGGGTCCCTATGGCTACACCTTC. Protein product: CASSYSMAGGPYGYTF.

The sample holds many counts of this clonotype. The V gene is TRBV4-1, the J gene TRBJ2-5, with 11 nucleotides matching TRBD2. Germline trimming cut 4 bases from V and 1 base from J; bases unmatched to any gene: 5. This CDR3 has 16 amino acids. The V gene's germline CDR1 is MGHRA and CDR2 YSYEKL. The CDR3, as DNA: TGCGCCAGCAGCCTGGGACTAGCGGAGCTCCAAGAGACCCAGTACTTC. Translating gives CASSLGLAELQETQYF.

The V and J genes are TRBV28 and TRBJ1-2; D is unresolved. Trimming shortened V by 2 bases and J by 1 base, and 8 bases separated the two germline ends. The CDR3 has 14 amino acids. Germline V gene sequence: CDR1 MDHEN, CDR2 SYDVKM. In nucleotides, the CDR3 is TGTGCCAGCAGTTTAGACTCGTTTAACTATGGCTACACCTTC. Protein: CASSLDSFNYGYTF.

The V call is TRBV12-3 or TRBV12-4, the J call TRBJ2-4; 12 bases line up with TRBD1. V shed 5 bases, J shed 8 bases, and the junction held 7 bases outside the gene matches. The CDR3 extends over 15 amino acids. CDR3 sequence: CASSHPGQGAHIQYF. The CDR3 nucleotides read TGTGCCAGCAGTCATCCGGGACAGGGGGCTCACATTCAGTACTTC.

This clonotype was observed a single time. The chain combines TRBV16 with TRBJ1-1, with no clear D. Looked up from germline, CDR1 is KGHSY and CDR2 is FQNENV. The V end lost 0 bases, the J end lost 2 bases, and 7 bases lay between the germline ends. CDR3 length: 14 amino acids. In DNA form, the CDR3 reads TGTGCCAGCAGCCAATCGCGGGTAAACACTGAAGCTTTCTTT. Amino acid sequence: CASSQSRVNTEAFF. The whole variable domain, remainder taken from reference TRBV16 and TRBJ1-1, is GEEVAQTPKHLVRGEGQKAKLYCAPIKGHSYVFWYQQVLKNEFKFLISFQNENVFDETGMPKERFSAKCLPNSPCSLEIQATKLEDSAVYFCASSQSRVNTEAFFGQGTRLTVV.

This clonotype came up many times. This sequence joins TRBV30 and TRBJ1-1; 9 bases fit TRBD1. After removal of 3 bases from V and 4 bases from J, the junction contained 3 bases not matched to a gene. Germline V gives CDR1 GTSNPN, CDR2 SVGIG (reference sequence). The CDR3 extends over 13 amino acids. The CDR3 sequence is CAWSMDRGTEAFF. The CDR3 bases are TGTGCCTGGAGCATGGACAGGGGCACTGAAGCTTTCTTT.

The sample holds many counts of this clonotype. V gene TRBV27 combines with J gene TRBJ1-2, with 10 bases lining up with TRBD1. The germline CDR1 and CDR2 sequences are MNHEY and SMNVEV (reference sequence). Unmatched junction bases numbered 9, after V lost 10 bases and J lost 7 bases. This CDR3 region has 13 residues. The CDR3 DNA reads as TGTGCCACCACAGACAGGGGGCGGGTTGGCTACACCTTC. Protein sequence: CATTDRGRVGYTF.

CDR3 nucleotides: TGTGCCAGTAGTCCCCAGGGGGACAGGGCAGGCTACACCTTC. Encoded protein: CASSPQGDRAGYTF. The V call is TRBV19, the J call TRBJ1-2, with TRBD1 identical over 9 bases. This CDR3 is 14 amino acids long. Germline V CDR1 and CDR2: LNHDA, SQIVND (reference sequence). Trimming removed 5 bases from V and 8 bases from J; junction bases left unmatched: 9.

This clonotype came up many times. In DNA form, the CDR3 reads TGTGCCTGGAGTGGTAACTATGGCTACACCTTC. This gives the protein CAWSGNYGYTF. This rearrangement joins TRBV30 to TRBJ1-2, with D hard to call. The germline CDR1 and CDR2 sequences are GTSNPN and SVGIG (reference sequence). The CDR3 has 11 amino acids. Deletions cut 1 base from V and 1 base from J, with 1 base between.

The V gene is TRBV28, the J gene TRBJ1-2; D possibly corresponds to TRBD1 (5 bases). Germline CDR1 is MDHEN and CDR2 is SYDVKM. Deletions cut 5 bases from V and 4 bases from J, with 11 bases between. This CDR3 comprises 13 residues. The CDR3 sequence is CASSMGRVYGYTF. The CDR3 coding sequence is TGTGCCAGCAGTATGGGACGGGTCTATGGCTACACCTTC.

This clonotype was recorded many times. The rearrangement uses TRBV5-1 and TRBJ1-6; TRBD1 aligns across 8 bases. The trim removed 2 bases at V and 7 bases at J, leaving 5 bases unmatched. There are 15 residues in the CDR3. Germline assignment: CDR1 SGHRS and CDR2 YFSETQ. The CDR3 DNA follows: TGCGCCAGCAGCTTCAGGGGACAGGCCAATTCACCCCTCCACTTT. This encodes CASSFRGQANSPLHF. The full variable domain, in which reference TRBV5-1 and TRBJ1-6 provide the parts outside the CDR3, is KAGVTQTPRYLIKTRGQQVTLSCSPISGHRSVSWYQQTPGQGLQFLFEYFSETQRNKGNFPGRFSGRQFSNSRSEMNVSTLELGDSALYLCASSFRGQANSPLHFGNGTRLTVT.

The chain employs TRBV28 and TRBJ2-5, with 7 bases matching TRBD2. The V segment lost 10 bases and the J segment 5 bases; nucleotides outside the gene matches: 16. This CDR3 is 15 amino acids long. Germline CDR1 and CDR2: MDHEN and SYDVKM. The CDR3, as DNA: TGTGCCACCAGCAGAGATCCGGGAGGCGGGGAGACCCAGTACTTC. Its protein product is CATSRDPGGGETQYF.

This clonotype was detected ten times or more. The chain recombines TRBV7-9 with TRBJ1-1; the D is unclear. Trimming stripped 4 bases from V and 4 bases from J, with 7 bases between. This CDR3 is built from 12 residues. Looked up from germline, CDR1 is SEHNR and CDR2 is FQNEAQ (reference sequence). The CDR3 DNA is TGTGCCAGCAGCTGGAGTTTCACTGAAGCTTTCTTT. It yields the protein CASSWSFTEAFF.

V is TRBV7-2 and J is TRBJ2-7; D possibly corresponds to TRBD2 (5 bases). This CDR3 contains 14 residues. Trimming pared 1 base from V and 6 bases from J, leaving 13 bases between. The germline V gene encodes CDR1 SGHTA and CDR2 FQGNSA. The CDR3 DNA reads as TGTGCCAGCAGCTTAGACTGGACTGGACTCGAGCAGTACTTC. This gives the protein CASSLDWTGLEQYF. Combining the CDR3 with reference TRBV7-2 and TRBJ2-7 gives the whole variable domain GAGVSQSPSNKVTEKGKDVELRCDPISGHTALYWYRQSLGQGLEFLIYFQGNSAPDKSGLPSDRFSAERTGGSVSTLTIQRTQQEDSAVYLCASSLDWTGLEQYFGPGTRLTVT.

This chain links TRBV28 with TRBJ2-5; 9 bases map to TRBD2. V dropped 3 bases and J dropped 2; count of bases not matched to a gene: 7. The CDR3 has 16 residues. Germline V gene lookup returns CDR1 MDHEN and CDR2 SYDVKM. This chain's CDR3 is CASSFSLTSGQETQYF. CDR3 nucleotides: TGTGCCAGCAGTTTCTCCTTGACTAGCGGACAAGAGACCCAGTACTTC.

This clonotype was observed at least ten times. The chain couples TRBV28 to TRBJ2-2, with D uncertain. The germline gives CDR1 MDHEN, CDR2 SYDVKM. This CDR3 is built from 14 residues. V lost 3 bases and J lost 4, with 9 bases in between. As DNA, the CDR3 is TGTGCCAGCAGTTTCGAGTTGCGCACCGGGGAGCTGTTTTTT. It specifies CASSFELRTGELFF. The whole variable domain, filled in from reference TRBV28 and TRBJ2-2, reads DVKVTQSSRYLVKRTGEKVFLECVQDMDHENMFWYRQDPGLGLRLIYFSYDVKMKEKGDIPEGYSVSREKKERFSLILESASTNQTSMYLCASSFELRTGELFFGEGSRLTVL.

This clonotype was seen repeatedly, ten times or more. The CDR3 sequence: CASSLNRAGTYSPLHF. For the CDR3, the DNA is TGTGCCAGCAGCCTCAACAGGGCTGGGACCTATTCACCCCTCCACTTT. The V gene is TRBV7-2, the J gene TRBJ1-6, with D perhaps matching TRBD1 (6 bases). Germline V lookup: CDR1 SGHTA, CDR2 FQGNSA. The CDR3 is 16 amino acids. The V gene lost 5 bases and the J gene lost 8 bases, with 19 bases spanning the gap.

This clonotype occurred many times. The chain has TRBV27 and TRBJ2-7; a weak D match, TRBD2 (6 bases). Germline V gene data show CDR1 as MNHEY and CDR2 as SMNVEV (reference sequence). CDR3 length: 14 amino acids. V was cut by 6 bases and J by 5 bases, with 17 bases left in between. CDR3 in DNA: TGTGCCAGCAGCCATAGGGACTCTCCCAACGAGCAGTACTTC. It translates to CASSHRDSPNEQYF.

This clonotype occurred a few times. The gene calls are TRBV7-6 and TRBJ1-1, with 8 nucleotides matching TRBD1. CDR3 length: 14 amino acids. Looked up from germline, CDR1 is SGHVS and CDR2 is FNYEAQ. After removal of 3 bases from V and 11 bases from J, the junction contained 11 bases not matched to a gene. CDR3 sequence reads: CASSFGDRGREAFF. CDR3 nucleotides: TGTGCCAGCAGCTTTGGTGACAGGGGAAGGGAGGCTTTCTTT.

CDR3 residues: CASSSGRALYEQYF. CDR3 sequence (DNA): TGTGCCAGCAGTAGCGGGAGGGCCCTCTACGAGCAGTACTTC. The chain uses TRBV2 and TRBJ2-7; 10 nucleotides match TRBD2. CDR1 and CDR2 from the germline V gene are SNHLY and FYNNEI. Trimming removed 5 bases from V and 3 bases from J; junction bases left unmatched: 4. The CDR3 extends over 14 amino acids.

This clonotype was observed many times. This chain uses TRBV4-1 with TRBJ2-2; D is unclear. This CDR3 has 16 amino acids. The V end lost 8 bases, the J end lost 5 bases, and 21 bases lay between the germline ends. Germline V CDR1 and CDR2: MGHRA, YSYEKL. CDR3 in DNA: TGCGCCAGCTCCAAGATCGGTCTAGTCGGGACCGGGGAGCTGTTTTTT. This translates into CASSKIGLVGTGELFF.

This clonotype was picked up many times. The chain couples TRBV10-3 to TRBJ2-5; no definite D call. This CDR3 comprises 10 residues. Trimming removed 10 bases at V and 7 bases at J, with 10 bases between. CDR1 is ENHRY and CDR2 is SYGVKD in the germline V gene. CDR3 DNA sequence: TGTGCCACCCGGCTGTGGACCCAGTACTTC. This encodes CATRLWTQYF.

The CDR3, as DNA: TGTGCCACTTCCGGGGTTACCTACGAGCAGTACTTC. Its protein is CATSGVTYEQYF. This rearrangement joins TRBV6-1 to TRBJ2-7; a weak D match, TRBD2 (5 bases). CDR3 length equals 12 residues. Germline CDR1 reads MNHNS; CDR2 reads SASEGT. Trimming shortened V by 10 bases and J by 2 bases, and 12 bases separated the two germline ends.

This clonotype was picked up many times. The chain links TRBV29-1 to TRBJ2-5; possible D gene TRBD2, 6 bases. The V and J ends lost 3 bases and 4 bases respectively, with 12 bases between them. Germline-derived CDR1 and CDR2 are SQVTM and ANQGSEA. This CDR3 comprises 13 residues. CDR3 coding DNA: TGCAGCGTTGAGCTCGGAGGGACAGAGACCCAGTACTTC. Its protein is CSVELGGTETQYF.

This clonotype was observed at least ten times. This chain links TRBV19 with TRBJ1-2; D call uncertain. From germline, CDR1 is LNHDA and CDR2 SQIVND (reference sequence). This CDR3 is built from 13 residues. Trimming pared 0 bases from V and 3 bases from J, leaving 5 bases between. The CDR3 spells CASSIDIYYGYTF. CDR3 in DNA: TGTGCCAGTAGTATAGATATATACTATGGCTACACCTTC.